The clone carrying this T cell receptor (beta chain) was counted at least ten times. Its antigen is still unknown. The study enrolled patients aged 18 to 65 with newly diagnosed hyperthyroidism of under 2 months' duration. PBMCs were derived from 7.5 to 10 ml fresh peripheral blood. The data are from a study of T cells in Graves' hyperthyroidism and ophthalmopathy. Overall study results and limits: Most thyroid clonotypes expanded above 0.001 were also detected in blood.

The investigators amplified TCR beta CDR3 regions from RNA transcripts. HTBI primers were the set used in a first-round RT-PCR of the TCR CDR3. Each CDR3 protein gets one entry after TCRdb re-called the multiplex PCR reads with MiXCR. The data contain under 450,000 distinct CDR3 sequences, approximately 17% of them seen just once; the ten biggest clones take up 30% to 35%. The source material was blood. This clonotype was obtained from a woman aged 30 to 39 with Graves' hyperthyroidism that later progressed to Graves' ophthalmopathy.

The CDR3 here is CASSGGELANNEQFF. The DNA for the CDR3 is TGCGCCAGCAGCGGCGGGGAGCTAGCGAACAATGAGCAGTTCTTC. The chain combines TRBV5-1 with TRBJ2-1; a possible D gene is TRBD2 (6 bases). Looked up from germline, CDR1 is SGHRS and CDR2 is YFSETQ. The CDR3 is 15 residues long. Trimming cost V 4 bases and J 5 bases, with 16 bases left between them.